The clone carrying this T cell receptor beta chain was observed at least ten times. What it binds is unknown. The time point is: persistent/refractory GD, antithyroid drugs over 5 years with positive TRAb. The TCR library used RNA extracted from PBMCs. Libraries of TCR beta came from iRepertoire HTBI primers plus Arm-PCR of CDR3 regions. TCRdb used MiXCR to reprocess the multiplex PCR reads, holding one entry per CDR3 protein. Of more than 350,000 distinct CDR3 sequences detected, roughly 23% appear once; the ten largest clones hold roughly 13%. The data belong to a study of regulatory T cells in long-lasting Graves disease. Study outcomes and limitations: Small sample size may have lowered accuracy.

The V gene lost 6 bases and the J gene lost 6 bases, with 14 bases spanning the gap. The CDR3 covers 13 residues. Germline V gene data show CDR1 as MNHNS and CDR2 as SASEGT. This rearrangement joins TRBV6-1 to TRBJ1-2; tentative D call: TRBD1 (5 bases). The material was peripheral blood mononuclear cells (PBMCs), obtained when the disease was refractory, from a patient treated with antithyroid drugs. The clonotype comes from a female donor with Graves disease. CDR3 DNA sequence: TGTGCCAGCAGCCTTTTTGGCAGGGATGGCTACACCTTC. This translates into CASSLFGRDGYTF.